These 13 T cell receptor beta chains originate from one sample sequenced in a study of Graves' ophthalmopathy and Graves' hyperthyroidism. RNA transcripts provided the template for amplifying TCR beta CDR3 regions. The first round was an RT-PCR with HTBI primers, and the second round was a multiplex PCR. TCRdb ran MiXCR on the multiplex PCR reads and lists one entry per CDR3 protein. The table lists hundreds of thousands of distinct CDR3 sequences, roughly 20% of them singletons. The material sequenced was peripheral blood. The source is a woman between 18 and 30 years old with stable Graves' hyperthyroidism. Some clones in this sample may be carry-over from other donors' samples.

In the case of this clonotype: A much larger clone differs from this one at a single base, so this may be a read error. The chain uses TRBV2 and TRBJ1-1; 8 nucleotides match TRBD1. Germline assignment: CDR1 SNHLY and CDR2 FYNNEI. J gave up 10 bases and V 10 bases, and 11 bases lay outside the gene matches. The CDR3 contains 12 residues. CDR3 in DNA: TGTGCCATCAGCCCCGGACAGGGACGAGCTTTCTTT. Protein sequence: CAISPGQGRAFF.

This clonotype was detected many times. The CDR3 nucleotides read TGTGCCAGTAGTACGGGGGACCTCCTGGTCTCCTACGAGCAGTACTTC. Its translation is CASSTGDLLVSYEQYF. The rearrangement uses TRBV19 and TRBJ2-7, with D perhaps TRBD2 (6 bases). The germline V gene has CDR1 LNHDA and CDR2 SQIVND (reference sequence). The V end lost 4 bases, the J end lost 0 bases, and 16 bases lay between the germline ends. CDR3 size: 16 residues.

The sample holds many counts of this clonotype. The V call is TRBV6-5, the J call TRBJ2-7; D may be TRBD2 (5 bases). Germline V gene data show CDR1 as MNHEY and CDR2 as SVGAGI. The CDR3 consists of 13 residues. The germline V and J ends were trimmed by 2 bases and 6 bases, with 11 bases remaining between them. The CDR3 bases are TGTGCCAGCAGTTACCCCGGGAACCGCGAGCAGTACTTC. This sequence encodes CASSYPGNREQYF.

This clonotype was detected a few times. This chain links TRBV4-1 with TRBJ1-2; D call uncertain. The CDR3 runs 14 residues. V lost 0 bases to trimming and J lost 10 bases, with 15 bases between them. Germline CDR1 is MGHRA and CDR2 is YSYEKL. In DNA form, the CDR3 reads TGCGCCAGCAGCCAAGATTTGCCCTCTCCATCCTACACCTTC. Translated, it gives CASSQDLPSPSYTF.

The V gene is TRBV6-5, the J gene TRBJ1-2, with 8 positions matching TRBD1. This CDR3 comprises 14 residues. The V segment lost 3 bases and the J segment 4 bases; nucleotides outside the gene matches: 4. Germline CDR1 MNHEY, CDR2 SVGAGI. In DNA form, the CDR3 reads TGTGCCAGCAGTTATAGGACAGGGCTCTATGGCTACACCTTC. It translates to CASSYRTGLYGYTF.

In its sample, this clonotype was seen many times. The chain recombines TRBV30 with TRBJ2-7; D unresolved. CDR1 and CDR2 (germline): GTSNPN, SVGIG (reference sequence). The CDR3 is 11 amino acids. Trimming pared 1 base from V and 7 bases from J, leaving 8 bases between. This CDR3 is CAWSASVEQYF. The CDR3 DNA reads TGTGCCTGGAGTGCCAGCGTGGAGCAGTACTTC. Full variable domain (outside the CDR3, taken from reference TRBV30 and TRBJ2-7): SQTIHQWPATLVQPVGSPLSLECTVEGTSNPNLYWYRQAAGRGLQLLFYSVGIGQISSEVPQNLSASRPQDRQFILSSKKLLLSDSGFYLCAWSASVEQYFGPGTRLTVT.

Many counts were recorded for this clonotype. The CDR3 DNA follows: TGCAGCGTTGACGACACGGCCAAAAACATTCAGTACTTC. This gives the protein CSVDDTAKNIQYF. The chain employs TRBV29-1 and TRBJ2-4; D is undetermined. V shed 3 bases and J shed 1 base, with 7 bases lying between them. The CDR3 has 13 amino acids. Germline values: CDR1 SQVTM, CDR2 ANQGSEA.

This clonotype was counted between two and nine times. This sequence may be a read error, since a much larger clone differs from it by one base. This chain joins TRBV12-3 or TRBV12-4 and TRBJ2-2; tentatively, D is TRBD2 (5 bases). The CDR3 loop spans 15 amino acids. DNA for the CDR3: TGTGCCAGCAGCCTGACGGGTGCGAACACCGGGGAGCTGTGTTTT. Its protein is CASSLTGANTGELCF.

V gene TRBV6-1 combines with J gene TRBJ1-1; D is perhaps TRBD1 (5 bases). V lost 10 bases to trimming and J lost 5 bases, with 20 bases between them. The V gene's germline CDR1 is MNHNS and CDR2 SASEGT. CDR3 length: 14 amino acids. CDR3 residues: CATKLTPAGTEAFF. For the CDR3, the DNA is TGTGCCACCAAGCTCACCCCGGCAGGGACTGAAGCTTTCTTT.

This clonotype was picked up many times. V usage is TRBV28 and J usage is TRBJ1-5, with D maybe TRBD1 (6 bases). Deletions cut 2 bases from V and 11 bases from J, with 10 bases between. The CDR3 spans 12 residues. Germline CDR1 reads MDHEN; CDR2 reads SYDVKM. The CDR3 here is CASSLRGSAQHF. The CDR3 DNA is TGTGCCAGCAGTTTAAGGGGGTCGGCCCAGCATTTT.

This clonotype appeared many times. This chain joins TRBV9 and TRBJ2-7, with unresolved D. The CDR3 loop spans 13 amino acids. With 0 bases removed from V and 6 bases from J, the gap between germline ends came to 10 bases. CDR1 and CDR2 (germline): SGDLS, YYNGEE. This CDR3 reads CASSVGASGEQYF. For the CDR3, the DNA is TGTGCCAGCAGCGTAGGAGCTAGTGGCGAGCAGTACTTC.

There are a few counts of this clonotype. The germline gene is not matched at one end of the junction; a read error may be the cause. CDR3 region: CASSLSPNTRAQNIQYF. The CDR3, as DNA: TGTGCCAGCAGCTTATCTCCTAATACAAGAGCCCAAAACATTCAGTACTTC. The chain carries TRBV7-2 and TRBJ2-4; D remains unclear. The germline V gene encodes CDR1 SGHTA and CDR2 FQGNSA. The CDR3 spans 17 residues. The whole variable domain, remainder taken from reference TRBV7-2 and TRBJ2-4, is GAGVSQSPSNKVTEKGKDVELRCDPISGHTALYWYRQSLGQGLEFLIYFQGNSAPDKSGLPSDRFSAERTGGSVSTLTIQRTQQEDSAVYLCASSLSPNTRAQNIQYFGAGTRLSVL.

This clonotype was recorded at least ten times. V gene TRBV11-3 combines with J gene TRBJ2-2; TRBD2 matches 7 bases. Germline V gene data show CDR1 as SGHNT and CDR2 as YENEEA. CDR3 length: 15 amino acids. With 4 bases clipped from V and 5 bases from J, the junction kept 7 bases outside the gene matches. CDR3 DNA sequence: TGTGCCAGCAGCTACCCGCGGGGGAGTACCGGGGAGCTGTTTTTT. Its protein is CASSYPRGSTGELFF. Combining the CDR3 with reference TRBV11-3 and TRBJ2-2 gives the whole variable domain EAGVVQSPRYKIIEKKQPVAFWCNPISGHNTLYWYLQNLGQGPELLIRYENEEAVDDSQLPKDRFSAERLKGVDSTLKIQPAELGDSAVYLCASSYPRGSTGELFFGEGSRLTVL.